A single sample is the source of the 3 T cell receptor beta chains below, sequenced in a study of blood T cells in healthy people across ages. The use of a sample-barcoded 5' primer and a J-beta primer mix characterized a second PCR of roughly 7 to 11 cycles. TCRdb fed the 5' RACE reads into MiXCR, producing one record per CDR3 protein. Of 450,000 to 650,000 distinct CDR3 sequences in the sample, approximately 25% were seen once. The sample was also linked to a second study, of T cells of mothers and their children.

The sample taken for sequencing was blood. The receptors come from a boy under 18 in good health.

V usage is TRBV7-2 and J usage is TRBJ2-2; perhaps TRBD1 as D (6 bases). Germline CDR1 SGHTA, CDR2 FQGNSA. CDR3 size: 16 residues. V was shortened by 5 bases and J by 5 bases, with 18 bases between the two germline ends. The CDR3 region is CASSPQTGFKTGELFF. CDR3 in DNA: TGTGCCAGCAGCCCGCAGACAGGATTCAAGACCGGGGAGCTGTTTTTT.

The chain uses TRBV4-3 and TRBJ2-1; perhaps TRBD1 as D (5 bases). V was shortened by 2 bases and J by 13 bases, with 15 bases between the two germline ends. Per germline, CDR1 LGHNA and CDR2 YSLEER. This CDR3 has 13 amino acids. For the CDR3, the DNA is TGCGCCAGCAGCCAAAACATGACAGATCCTCAGTTCTTC. Protein sequence: CASSQNMTDPQFF.

The rearrangement joins TRBV5-6 to TRBJ2-1; D gene ambiguous. The J call may be in error: the DNA end matches TRBJ2-5 better. Germline V lookup: CDR1 SGHDT, CDR2 YYEEEE. The CDR3 contains 16 residues. For the CDR3, the DNA is TGTGCCAGCAGCTTGGCCGTACCACCACTTGGGGAGACCCAGTACTTC. It specifies CASSLAVPPLGETQYF.